The clone carrying this T cell receptor (beta chain) showed up many times. Through a sample-barcoded 5' primer and a J-beta primer mix, a second PCR was run for roughly 6 to 11 cycles. Each CDR3 protein is one row after TCRdb ran MiXCR on the 5' RACE reads. This table holds hundreds of thousands of distinct CDR3 sequences, approximately 31% found once. This entry belongs to a study of blood T cells in healthy people across ages. CDR3 length: 13 amino acids. V gave up 9 bases and J gave up 2 bases; unmatched junction bases: 7. CDR1 is MGHDK and CDR2 is SYGVNS in the germline V gene. The chain combines TRBV25-1 with TRBJ2-7; 7 nucleotides match TRBD1. The sequencing sample was made of blood. The origin of this receptor is a woman of 80 years or more in good health. The CDR3 coding sequence is TGTGCCAGTAACAGGGGCAACACCTACGAGCAGTACTTC. Residues: CASNRGNTYEQYF.